One and the same sample provided the 27 T cell receptor beta chains below, sequenced in a study of a mutant IDH1 vaccine in newly diagnosed glioma. Clones were read by immunoSEQ multiplex PCR, and TCRdb kept only the in-frame ones, dropping some. The sample has around 36,000 clones; roughly 92% are singletons. The time point is: week 5, during vaccination. Topical imiquimod accompanied each vaccine dose, which consisted of 300 ug of mutant IDH1 20-mer peptide. Their antigens are not known. The specimen was PBMCs, collected from a glioma patient whose treatment included an IDH1 peptide vaccine. The receptors here all came from a man over 45 with glioma.

This clone was seen only a few times. The chain combines TRBV7-9 with TRBJ2-7, with D tentatively TRBD1 (6 bases). The CDR3 covers 14 residues. CDR1 is SEHNR, CDR2 FQNEAQ, per germline (reference sequence). V lost 10 bases, J lost 0 bases, and 16 bases lay in between. In DNA, the CDR3 is TGTGCCACCAACACCGGACAGACCTCCTACGAGCAGTACTTC. Protein product: CATNTGQTSYEQYF.

This chain uses TRBV29-1 with TRBJ1-2; 7 bases line up with TRBD1. CDR1 is SQVTM, CDR2 ANQGSEA, per germline. CDR3 size: 14 residues. V shed 4 bases, J shed 5 bases, and the junction held 10 bases outside the gene matches. CDR3 amino acids: CSVGTQGVSYGYTF. The CDR3 DNA reads as TGCAGCGTTGGGACGCAGGGGGTTAGTTATGGCTACACCTTC.

The gene calls are TRBV6-5 and TRBJ1-1, with D perhaps TRBD1 (5 bases). This CDR3 has 13 amino acids. With 4 bases removed from V and 1 base from J, the gap between germline ends came to 7 bases. The germline V gene encodes CDR1 MNHEY and CDR2 SVGAGI. The CDR3 sequence: CASSWGGNTEAFF. In DNA form, the CDR3 reads TGTGCCAGCAGTTGGGGGGGGAACACTGAAGCTTTCTTT.

The chain carries TRBV7-9 and TRBJ1-1; 9 bases line up with TRBD1. Germline loops: CDR1 SEHNR, CDR2 FQNEAQ (reference sequence). J gave up 6 bases and V 6 bases, and 5 bases lay outside the gene matches. This CDR3 region has 13 residues. CDR3 sequence reads: CASRTGGVSEAFF. The CDR3 bases are TGTGCCAGCAGGACAGGGGGGGTATCTGAAGCTTTCTTT.

This sequence joins TRBV13 and TRBJ1-1; no clear D. Germline loops: CDR1 PRHDT, CDR2 FYEKMQ (reference sequence). The V gene lost 7 bases and the J gene lost 5 bases, with 11 bases spanning the gap. This CDR3 has 12 amino acids. CDR3 amino acids: CASNVRLTEAFF. For the CDR3, the DNA is TGTGCCAGCAACGTCAGGCTTACTGAAGCTTTCTTT.

The rearrangement uses TRBV6-5 and TRBJ1-6; D gene unclear. Deletions cut 2 bases from V and 7 bases from J, with 6 bases between. The length of the CDR3 is 13 residues. Germline V gene sequence: CDR1 MNHEY, CDR2 SVGAGI. The DNA for the CDR3 is TGTGCCAGCAGTTACGAGGCGAATTCACCCCTCCACTTT. It encodes CASSYEANSPLHF.

This clone was found once. The chain is built from TRBV7-8 and TRBJ2-2, with D perhaps TRBD1 (6 bases). The CDR3 loop spans 15 amino acids. Germline values: CDR1 SGHVS, CDR2 FQNEAQ. V lost 5 bases, J lost 5 bases, and 15 bases lay in between. The CDR3 sequence: CASSTMAQGTGELFF. The DNA of the CDR3 is TGTGCCAGCAGCACGATGGCGCAGGGGACCGGGGAGCTGTTTTTT.

The chain employs TRBV11-2 and TRBJ1-4; D perhaps matches TRBD1 (6 bases). CDR3 size: 15 residues. Germline loops: CDR1 SGHAT, CDR2 FQNNGV. The V end was cut by 4 bases, the J end by 6 bases, with 15 bases between. CDR3 bases: TGTGCCAGCAGCTCCACACAGGGTTCCTATGAAAAACTGTTTTTT. Protein sequence: CASSSTQGSYEKLFF.

J is TRBJ2-7 and V is TRBV4-1; TRBD1 matches at 8 bases. From germline, CDR1 is MGHRA and CDR2 YSYEKL. CDR3 length: 14 amino acids. Trimming cost V 4 bases and J 2 bases; bases outside gene matches: 4. This CDR3 is CASSLEQGAYEQYF. CDR3 DNA sequence: TGCGCCAGCAGCCTAGAACAGGGGGCCTACGAGCAGTACTTC.

This chain links TRBV30 with TRBJ1-5; the match to TRBD1 covers 7 bases. The germline gives CDR1 GTSNPN, CDR2 SVGIG (reference sequence). This CDR3 comprises 15 residues. J gave up 4 bases and V 2 bases, and 8 bases lay outside the gene matches. CDR3 coding DNA: TGTGCCTGGAGTTTATCAGGGGGGGAGAATCAGCCCCAGCATTTT. This gives the protein CAWSLSGGENQPQHF.

This chain joins TRBV18 and TRBJ2-3, with no clear D. The CDR3 has 15 amino acids. V lost 3 bases, J lost 6 bases, and 16 bases lay in between. Germline V gives CDR1 KGHSH, CDR2 LQKENI. Here the CDR3 DNA reads TGTGCCAGCTCACCGCAGGCCGATGCACGGGATACGCAGTATTTT. Amino acid sequence: CASSPQADARDTQYF.

The V gene is TRBV25-1, the J gene TRBJ1-3; no clear D gene. V shed 3 bases and J shed 4 bases, with 7 bases lying between them. Germline V gene data show CDR1 as MGHDK and CDR2 as SYGVNS. There are 13 residues in the CDR3. The CDR3 DNA reads TGTGCCAGCAGTGACCTTCAAGGAAACACCATATATTTT. Amino acids: CASSDLQGNTIYF. Based on the CDR3 plus reference TRBV25-1 and TRBJ1-3, the full variable domain is EADIYQTPRYLVIGTGKKITLECSQTMGHDKMYWYQQDPGMELHLIHYSYGVNSTEKGDLSSESTVSRIRTEHFPLTLESARPSHTSQYLCASSDLQGNTIYFGEGSWLTVV.

The chain links TRBV6-5 to TRBJ2-2, with 7 bases fitting TRBD1. Per the germline V gene, CDR1 is MNHEY and CDR2 is SVGAGI. This CDR3 has 14 amino acids. V was clipped by 2 bases and J by 4 bases; unmatched bases: 1. CDR3 nucleotides: TGTGCCAGCAGTTACCGGGACAGCACCGGGGAGCTGTTTTTT. Its translation: CASSYRDSTGELFF.

The CDR3 spells CASRLPRRSDRVYNEQFF. As DNA, the CDR3 is TGCGCCAGCAGGCTTCCTCGCCGTTCGGACAGGGTCTACAATGAGCAGTTCTTC. V is TRBV5-1 and J is TRBJ2-1; 8 bases map to TRBD1. Germline CDR1 SGHRS, CDR2 YFSETQ. J gave up 3 bases and V 5 bases, and 16 bases lay outside the gene matches. This CDR3 contains 18 residues.

This clone was recorded once. The chain recombines TRBV2 with TRBJ1-2, with D possibly TRBD1 on 5 matching bases. With 8 bases removed from V and 1 base from J, the gap between germline ends came to 20 bases. The CDR3 spans 16 residues. Germline lookup yields CDR1 SNHLY and CDR2 FYNNEI. CDR3 sequence (DNA): TGTGCCAGCGGGGCCGGGACTGGCTACCTTAACTATGGCTACACCTTC. It encodes CASGAGTGYLNYGYTF.

This chain's CDR3 is CASGRSTTDTQYF. The DNA for the CDR3 is TGTGCCAGCGGGCGGTCTACCACAGATACGCAGTATTTT. J is TRBJ2-3 and V is TRBV27; D unresolved. CDR1 and CDR2 (germline): MNHEY, SMNVEV (reference sequence). V was pared by 8 bases and J by 2 bases, with 11 bases between. CDR3 size: 13 residues.

The rearrangement links TRBV13 to TRBJ1-2; D is undetermined. The CDR3 contains 15 residues. V was trimmed by 6 bases and J by 7 bases, leaving 21 bases between them. Germline loops: CDR1 PRHDT, CDR2 FYEKMQ (reference sequence). The CDR3 nucleotides read TGTGCCAGCAGGGACCTGGAATCGGGATTGGGTGGCTACACCTTC. It translates to CASRDLESGLGGYTF. The whole variable domain, remainder taken from reference TRBV13 and TRBJ1-2, is AAGVIQSPRHLIKEKRETATLKCYPIPRHDTVYWYQQGPGQDPQFLISFYEKMQSDKGSIPDRFSAQQFSDYHSELNMSSLELGDSALYFCASRDLESGLGGYTFGSGTRLTVV.

The rearrangement links TRBV19 to TRBJ1-4; D remains ambiguous. Germline values: CDR1 LNHDA, CDR2 SQIVND (reference sequence). The V and J ends lost 1 base and 11 bases respectively, with 11 bases between them. There are 13 residues in the CDR3. CDR3 DNA: TGTGCCAGTAGTATAGCGTCCCCTGCCAAACTGTTTTTT. It codes for CASSIASPAKLFF.

The rearrangement joins TRBV5-8 to TRBJ1-5; tentatively, D is TRBD1 (5 bases). The V gene's germline CDR1 is SGHTS and CDR2 YDEGEE. Trimming pared 3 bases from V and 6 bases from J, leaving 16 bases between. This CDR3 is 15 amino acids long. CDR3 in amino acids: CASSWRTAGGQPQHF. CDR3 DNA sequence: TGTGCCAGCAGCTGGAGGACGGCCGGGGGTCAGCCCCAGCATTTT.

J is TRBJ1-1 and V is TRBV20-1; D unresolved. The V end lost 0 bases, the J end lost 7 bases, and 6 bases lay between the germline ends. Germline CDR1 and CDR2: DFQATT and SNEGSKA (reference sequence). The CDR3 spans 11 residues. In DNA, the CDR3 is TGCAGTGCTAGAGATGTCAGTGAAGCTTTCTTT. This translates into CSARDVSEAFF.

The chain uses TRBV27 and TRBJ1-1; D call uncertain. Germline CDR1 is MNHEY and CDR2 is SMNVEV (reference sequence). Deletions cut 2 bases from V and 0 bases from J, with 10 bases between. CDR3 size: 15 residues. The CDR3 protein is CASSLTPSLNTEAFF. CDR3 sequence (DNA): TGTGCCAGCAGTTTAACCCCCAGCCTGAACACTGAAGCTTTCTTT.

The V and J genes are TRBV7-9 and TRBJ2-5; 10 bases are a match to TRBD2. Looked up from germline, CDR1 is SEHNR and CDR2 is FQNEAQ (reference sequence). V trimming: 4 bases; J trimming: 3 bases; junction bases outside the gene matches: 5. CDR3 size: 15 residues. CDR3 nucleotides: TGTGCCAGCAGCTGGGGAGCGGGGGGGGAAGAGACCCAGTACTTC. It encodes CASSWGAGGEETQYF.

The chain employs TRBV19 and TRBJ2-6; unclear D gene. Trimming took 1 base from V and 0 from J, leaving 10 bases between them. The germline gives CDR1 LNHDA, CDR2 SQIVND (reference sequence). The CDR3 has 17 amino acids. CDR3 loop: CASSIGIRVSGANVLTF. CDR3 nucleotide sequence: TGTGCCAGTAGTATAGGGATTCGGGTCTCTGGGGCCAACGTCCTGACTTTC.

The chain recombines TRBV19 with TRBJ1-5, with D possibly being TRBD1 (5 bases). Trimming removed 6 bases at V and 2 bases at J, with 5 bases between. The germline V gene encodes CDR1 LNHDA and CDR2 SQIVND (reference sequence). The CDR3 runs 12 residues. CDR3 nucleotide sequence: TGTGCCAGTAGGGGGGGCAATCAGCCCCAGCATTTT. Translation: CASRGGNQPQHF.

The chain is built from TRBV28 and TRBJ1-3; D gene unclear. With 10 bases removed from V and 4 bases from J, the gap between germline ends came to 8 bases. The CDR3 sequence is 11 residues long. Germline-derived CDR1 and CDR2 are MDHEN and SYDVKM. CDR3 protein: CATTRGNTIYF. CDR3 DNA sequence: TGTGCCACCACGCGGGGAAACACCATATATTTT.

The rearrangement uses TRBV5-4 and TRBJ2-3; 7 bases agree with TRBD2. The CDR3 is 15 residues long. V dropped 5 bases and J dropped 3; count of bases not matched to a gene: 9. Germline V CDR1 and CDR2: SGHNT, YYREEE (reference sequence). CDR3 in amino acids: CASRTDGRPTDTQYF. The CDR3 DNA reads as TGTGCCAGCAGGACCGACGGGAGGCCGACAGATACGCAGTATTTT.

J is TRBJ2-3 and V is TRBV5-1; D tentatively fits TRBD1 or TRBD2 (5 bases each). Germline CDR1 and CDR2: SGHRS and YFSETQ. V was clipped by 0 bases and J by 2 bases, with 13 bases between them. The CDR3 length is 16 residues. The CDR3 is CASSLAGTGYTDTQYF. The CDR3 region has the DNA TGCGCCAGCAGCTTGGCAGGGACCGGTTACACAGATACGCAGTATTTT.